This T cell receptor beta chain came from a study of T cell responses to AZD1222 COVID-19 vaccine. Findings of the study overall: Mapped onto spike, vaccine-associated CD4 TCRs spanned it and were dominant at 160-218 and 743-854. Donors, mostly white British, included more females; clonal diversity was possibly underestimated. The peak T cell response came first, and repertoires were sampled only after it.

On this clone itself: Its specificity is unknown.

Sequencing was performed with immunoSEQ multiplex PCR; in TCRdb, only in-frame clones are kept and a portion is missing. The sample carries roughly 120,000 clones, 94% recorded once. CDR3 length: 14 residues. Trimming removed 6 bases at V and 1 base at J, with 12 bases between. CDR1 is MDHEN, CDR2 SYDVKM, per germline. Investigators merged groups given second doses at roughly 4 or roughly 12 weeks. Sequenced material: peripheral blood, taken 28 days after the second AZD1222 dose. The rearrangement links TRBV28 to TRBJ1-1; no definite D call. This TCR derives from an adult who received the AZD1222 COVID-19 vaccine. CDR3: CASRLSRANTEAFF. DNA for the CDR3: TGTGCCAGCAGACTCTCCCGGGCGAACACTGAAGCTTTCTTT. The full variable domain, its missing parts supplied by reference TRBV28 and TRBJ1-1, is DVKVTQSSRYLVKRTGEKVFLECVQDMDHENMFWYRQDPGLGLRLIYFSYDVKMKEKGDIPEGYSVSREKKERFSLILESASTNQTSMYLCASRLSRANTEAFFGQGTRLTVV.